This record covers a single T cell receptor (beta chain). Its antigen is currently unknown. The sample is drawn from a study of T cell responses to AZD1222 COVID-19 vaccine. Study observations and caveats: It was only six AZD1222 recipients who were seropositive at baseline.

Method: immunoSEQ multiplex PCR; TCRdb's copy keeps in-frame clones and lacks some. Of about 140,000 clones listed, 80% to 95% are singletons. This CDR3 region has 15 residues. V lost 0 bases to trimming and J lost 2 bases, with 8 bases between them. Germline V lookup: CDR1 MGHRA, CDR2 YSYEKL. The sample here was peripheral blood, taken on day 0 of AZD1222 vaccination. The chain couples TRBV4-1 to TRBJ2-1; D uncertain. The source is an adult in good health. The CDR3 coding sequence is TGCGCCAGCAGCCAAGACGGTGTAACCTACAATGAGCAGTTCTTC. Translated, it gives CASSQDGVTYNEQFF.